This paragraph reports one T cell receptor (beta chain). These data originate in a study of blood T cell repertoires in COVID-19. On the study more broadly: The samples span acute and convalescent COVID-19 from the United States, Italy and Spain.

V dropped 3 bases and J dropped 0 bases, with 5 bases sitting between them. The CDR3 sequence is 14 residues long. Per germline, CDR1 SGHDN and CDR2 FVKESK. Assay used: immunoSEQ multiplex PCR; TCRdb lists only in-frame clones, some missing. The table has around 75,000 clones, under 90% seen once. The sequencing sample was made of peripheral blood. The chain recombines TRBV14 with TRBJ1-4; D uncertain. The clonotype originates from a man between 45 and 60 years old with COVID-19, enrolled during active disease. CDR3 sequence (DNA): TGTGCCAGCAGCCAGCGGACAACTAATGAAAAACTGTTTTTT. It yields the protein CASSQRTTNEKLFF.